These 5 T cell receptor beta chains were all obtained from the same sample, sequenced in a study of control samples from healthy donors and cancer patients. Sequenced by immunoSEQ multiplex PCR; TCRdb stores in-frame clones only, minus some. The sample yields 350,000 to 450,000 clones, 90% seen once. What was sequenced was PBMCs. All receptors come from a man aged 35 to 55 with head and neck cancer.

This chain joins TRBV7-3 and TRBJ2-7; a possible D gene is TRBD1 (6 bases). CDR1 SGHTA and CDR2 FQGTGA come from the germline V gene. Between the trimmed V and J ends, which lost 5 bases and 2 bases, there was a span of 13 bases. This CDR3 region has 14 residues. The chain's CDR3 is CASSPGHPTYEQYF. The CDR3 nucleotides are TGTGCCAGCAGCCCGGGACACCCTACCTACGAGCAGTACTTC. The whole variable domain, filled in from reference TRBV7-3 and TRBJ2-7, reads GAGVSQTPSNKVTEKGKYVELRCDPISGHTALYWYRQSLGQGPEFLIYFQGTGAADDSGLPNDRFFAVRPEGSVSTLKIQRTERGDSAVYLCASSPGHPTYEQYFGPGTRLTVT.

The chain is built from TRBV30 and TRBJ2-7; 10 bases agree with TRBD2. The ends lost 2 bases at V and 4 bases at J; junction bases unmatched: 11. The CDR3 covers 16 residues. CDR1 and CDR2 from the germline V gene are GTSNPN and SVGIG (reference sequence). CDR3 nucleotide sequence: TGTGCCTGGAGTCCACAGATCGGGACTAGCGCGTACGAGCAGTACTTC. This codes for CAWSPQIGTSAYEQYF. Together with reference TRBV30 and TRBJ2-7, the CDR3 gives the full variable domain: SQTIHQWPATLVQPVGSPLSLECTVEGTSNPNLYWYRQAAGRGLQLLFYSVGIGQISSEVPQNLSASRPQDRQFILSSKKLLLSDSGFYLCAWSPQIGTSAYEQYFGPGTRLTVT.

This rearrangement joins TRBV6-5 to TRBJ1-2; 10 nucleotides align to TRBD1. The CDR3 spans 13 residues. Unmatched junction bases numbered 4, after V lost 5 bases and J lost 7 bases. Germline CDR1 and CDR2: MNHEY and SVGAGI. CDR3 DNA: TGTGCCAGCAGTCCGGGACAGGGGTCTGGCTACACCTTC. It is translated as CASSPGQGSGYTF.

This clone was recorded only once. V usage is TRBV11-2 and J usage is TRBJ1-1; D call uncertain. The V end was cut by 1 base, the J end by 4 bases, with 10 bases between. The germline gives CDR1 SGHAT, CDR2 FQNNGV. The CDR3 extends over 14 amino acids. The CDR3 sequence: CASSLGSGSTEAFF. For the CDR3, the DNA is TGTGCCAGCAGCTTAGGTTCCGGTAGCACTGAAGCTTTCTTT.

This sequence joins TRBV24-1 and TRBJ2-2; D gene unclear. Germline V lookup: CDR1 KGHDR, CDR2 SFDVKD. CDR3 length: 12 amino acids. Deletions cut 5 bases from V and 7 bases from J, with 7 bases between. DNA for the CDR3: TGTGCCACCAGTGGTCCCCGCGGGGAGCTGTTTTTT. Translated, it gives CATSGPRGELFF.